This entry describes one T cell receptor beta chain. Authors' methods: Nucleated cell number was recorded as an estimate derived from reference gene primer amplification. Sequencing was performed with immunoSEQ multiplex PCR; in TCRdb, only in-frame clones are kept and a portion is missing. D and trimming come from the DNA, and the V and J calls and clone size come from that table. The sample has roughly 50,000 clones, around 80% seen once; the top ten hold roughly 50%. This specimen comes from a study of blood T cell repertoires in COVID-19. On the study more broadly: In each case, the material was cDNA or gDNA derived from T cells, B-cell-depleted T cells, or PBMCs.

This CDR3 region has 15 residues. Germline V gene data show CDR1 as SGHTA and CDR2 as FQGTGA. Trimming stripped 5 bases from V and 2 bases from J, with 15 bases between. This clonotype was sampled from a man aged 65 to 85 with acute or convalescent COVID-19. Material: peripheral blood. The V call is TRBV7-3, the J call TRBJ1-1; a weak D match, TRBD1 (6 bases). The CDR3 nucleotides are TGTGCCAGCAGCCGCACAGGGACCTCAAACACTGAAGCTTTCTTT. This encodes CASSRTGTSNTEAFF.